This T cell receptor (beta chain) was sequenced in a study of cytotoxic CD8 clonotypes in ibrutinib-treated CLL. As regards this clone: Its antigen is not identified.

TCRdb keeps only in-frame clones here, not all; method: immunoSEQ multiplex PCR. The table includes 150,000 to 200,000 clones, approximately 90% detected once. Study results and limitations: Clonality increased at ibrutinib response and stayed stable in sustained remission. At progression, however, it fell back toward baseline. Pretreatment clonality was elevated relative to age-matched healthy donors and paralleled circulating CD8+ T-cell counts. Sampling schedules were unmatched across sustained-remission and progressing patients.

The CDR3 length is 15 residues. Looked up from germline, CDR1 is SGHRS and CDR2 is YFSETQ. J was trimmed by 4 bases and V by 2 bases; bases with no gene match: 4. The receptor comes from a human donor with chronic lymphocytic leukemia. This material consisted of PBMCs, taken at disease progression, from a patient treated with ibrutinib. This rearrangement joins TRBV5-1 to TRBJ1-1, with 11 bases that match TRBD1. DNA for the CDR3: TGCGCCAGCAGCTTTAGAGGACAGGGGGCCACTGAAGCTTTCTTT. It translates to CASSFRGQGATEAFF. The entire variable domain, with the rest obtained from reference TRBV5-1 and TRBJ1-1, is as follows: KAGVTQTPRYLIKTRGQQVTLSCSPISGHRSVSWYQQTPGQGLQFLFEYFSETQRNKGNFPGRFSGRQFSNSRSEMNVSTLELGDSALYLCASSFRGQGATEAFFGQGTRLTVV.